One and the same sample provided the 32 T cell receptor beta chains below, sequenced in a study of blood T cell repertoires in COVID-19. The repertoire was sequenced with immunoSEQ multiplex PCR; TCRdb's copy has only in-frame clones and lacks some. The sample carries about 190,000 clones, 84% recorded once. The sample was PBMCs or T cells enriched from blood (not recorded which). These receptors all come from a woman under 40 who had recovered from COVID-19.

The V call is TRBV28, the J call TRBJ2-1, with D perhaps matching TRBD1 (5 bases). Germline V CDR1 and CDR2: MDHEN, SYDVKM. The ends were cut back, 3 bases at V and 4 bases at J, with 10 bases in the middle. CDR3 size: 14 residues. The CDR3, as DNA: TGTGCCAGCAGTTTGATTGGGGCGTACAATGAGCAGTTCTTC. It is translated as CASSLIGAYNEQFF.

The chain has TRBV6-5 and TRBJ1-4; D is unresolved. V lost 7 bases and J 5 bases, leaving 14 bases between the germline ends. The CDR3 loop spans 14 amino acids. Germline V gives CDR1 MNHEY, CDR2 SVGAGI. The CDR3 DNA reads TGTGCCAGCATGAAGGAGTTCCTAAATGAAAAACTGTTTTTT. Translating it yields CASMKEFLNEKLFF.

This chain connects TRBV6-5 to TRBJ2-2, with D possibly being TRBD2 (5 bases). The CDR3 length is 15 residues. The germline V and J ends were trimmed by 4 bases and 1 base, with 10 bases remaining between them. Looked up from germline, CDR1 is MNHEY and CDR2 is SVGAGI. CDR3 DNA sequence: TGTGCCAGCAGTTGGCGGACTCAGAACACCGGGGAGCTGTTTTTT. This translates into CASSWRTQNTGELFF.

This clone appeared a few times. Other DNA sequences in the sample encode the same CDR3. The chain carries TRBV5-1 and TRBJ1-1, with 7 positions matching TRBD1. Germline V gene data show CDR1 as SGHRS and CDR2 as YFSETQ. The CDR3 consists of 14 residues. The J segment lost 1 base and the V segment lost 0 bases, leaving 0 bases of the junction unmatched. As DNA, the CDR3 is TGCGCCAGCAGCTTGGCAGGGGGGAACACTGAAGCTTTCTTT. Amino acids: CASSLAGGNTEAFF.

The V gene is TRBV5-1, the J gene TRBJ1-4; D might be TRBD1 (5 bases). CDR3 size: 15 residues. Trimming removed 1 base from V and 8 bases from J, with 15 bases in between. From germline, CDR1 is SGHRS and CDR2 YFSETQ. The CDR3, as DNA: TGCGCCAGCAGCTTGTTCGGTCAGGGTGGGGAAAAACTGTTTTTT. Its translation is CASSLFGQGGEKLFF. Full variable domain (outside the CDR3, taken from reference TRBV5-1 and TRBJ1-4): KAGVTQTPRYLIKTRGQQVTLSCSPISGHRSVSWYQQTPGQGLQFLFEYFSETQRNKGNFPGRFSGRQFSNSRSEMNVSTLELGDSALYLCASSLFGQGGEKLFFGSGTQLSVL.

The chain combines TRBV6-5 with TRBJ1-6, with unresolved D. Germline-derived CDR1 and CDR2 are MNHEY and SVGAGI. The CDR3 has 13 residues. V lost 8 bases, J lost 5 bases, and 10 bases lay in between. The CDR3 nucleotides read TGTGCCAGCTTTACAGTCAATAATTCACCCCTCCACTTT. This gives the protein CASFTVNNSPLHF.

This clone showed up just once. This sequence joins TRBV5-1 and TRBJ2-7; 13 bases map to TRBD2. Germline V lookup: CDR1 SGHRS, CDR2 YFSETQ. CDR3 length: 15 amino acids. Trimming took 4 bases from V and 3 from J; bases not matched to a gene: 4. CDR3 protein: CASSRTSGGYYEQYF. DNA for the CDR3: TGCGCCAGCAGCCGGACTAGCGGGGGATACTACGAGCAGTACTTC.

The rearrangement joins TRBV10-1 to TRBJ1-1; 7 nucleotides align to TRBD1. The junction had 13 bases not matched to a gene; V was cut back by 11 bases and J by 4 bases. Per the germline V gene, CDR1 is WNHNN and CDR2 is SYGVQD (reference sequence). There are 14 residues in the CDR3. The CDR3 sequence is CAGRQTGETTEAFF. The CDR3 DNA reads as TGCGCCGGTAGACAAACAGGGGAGACCACTGAAGCTTTCTTT.

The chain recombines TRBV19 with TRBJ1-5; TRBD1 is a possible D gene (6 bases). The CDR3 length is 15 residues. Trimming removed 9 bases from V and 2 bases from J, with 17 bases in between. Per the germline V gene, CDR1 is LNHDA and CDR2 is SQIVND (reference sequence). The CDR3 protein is CASSVGGAGNQPQHF. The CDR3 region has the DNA TGTGCCAGCTCCGTTGGGGGGGCAGGCAATCAGCCCCAGCATTTT.

CDR3 loop: CASSPKTGTAEAFF. CDR3 coding DNA: TGTGCCAGCAGCCCTAAGACCGGGACAGCTGAAGCTTTCTTT. The chain has TRBV9 and TRBJ1-1; 7 nucleotides match TRBD1. CDR3 length: 14 amino acids. Looked up from germline, CDR1 is SGDLS and CDR2 is YYNGEE. After removal of 4 bases from V and 6 bases from J, the junction contained 9 bases not matched to a gene.

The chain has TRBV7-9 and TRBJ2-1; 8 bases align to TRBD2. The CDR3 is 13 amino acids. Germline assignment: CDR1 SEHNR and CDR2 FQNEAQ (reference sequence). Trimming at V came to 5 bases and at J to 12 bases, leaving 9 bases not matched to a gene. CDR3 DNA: TGTGCCAGCAGCGCCTCGAGCGGGAGAGGGCAGTTCTTC. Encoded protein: CASSASSGRGQFF.

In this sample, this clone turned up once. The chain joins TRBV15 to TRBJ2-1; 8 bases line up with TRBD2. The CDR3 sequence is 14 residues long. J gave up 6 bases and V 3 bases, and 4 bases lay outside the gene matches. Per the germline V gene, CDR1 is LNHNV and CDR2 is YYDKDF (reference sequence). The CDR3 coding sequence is TGTGCCACCAGCAGCCCACGGGAGGGCAATGAGCAGTTCTTC. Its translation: CATSSPREGNEQFF. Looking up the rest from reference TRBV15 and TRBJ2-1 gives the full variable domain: DAMVIQNPRYQVTQFGKPVTLSCSQTLNHNVMYWYQQKSSQAPKLLFHYYDKDFNNEADTPDNFQSRRPNTSFCFLDIRSPGLGDTAMYLCATSSPREGNEQFFGPGTRLTVL.

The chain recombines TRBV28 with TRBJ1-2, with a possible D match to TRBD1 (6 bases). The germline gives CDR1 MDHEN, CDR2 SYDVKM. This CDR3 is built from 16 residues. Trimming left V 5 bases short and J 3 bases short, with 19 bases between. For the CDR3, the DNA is TGTGCCAGCAGTGTCACCTTCGGGACAACCCACTATGGCTACACCTTC. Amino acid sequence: CASSVTFGTTHYGYTF.

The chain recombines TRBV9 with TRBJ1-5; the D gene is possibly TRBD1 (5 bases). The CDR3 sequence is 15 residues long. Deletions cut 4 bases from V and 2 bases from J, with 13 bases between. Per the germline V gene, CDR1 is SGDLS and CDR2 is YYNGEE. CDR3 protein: CASSPSGGGNQPQHF. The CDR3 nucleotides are TGTGCCAGCAGCCCAAGCGGAGGGGGCAATCAGCCCCAGCATTTT.

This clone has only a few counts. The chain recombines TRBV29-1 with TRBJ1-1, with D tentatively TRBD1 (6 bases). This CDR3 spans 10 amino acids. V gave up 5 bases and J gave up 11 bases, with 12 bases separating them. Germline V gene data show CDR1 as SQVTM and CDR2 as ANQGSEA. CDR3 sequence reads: CSVKQGVAFF. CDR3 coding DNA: TGCAGCGTTAAACAGGGAGTGGCTTTCTTT.

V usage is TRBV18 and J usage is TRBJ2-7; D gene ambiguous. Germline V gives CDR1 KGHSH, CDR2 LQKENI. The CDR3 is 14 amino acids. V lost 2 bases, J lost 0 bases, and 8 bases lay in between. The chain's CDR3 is CASSPNSPSYEQYV. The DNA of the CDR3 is TGTGCCAGCTCACCAAACAGTCCCTCCTACGAGCAGTACGTC.

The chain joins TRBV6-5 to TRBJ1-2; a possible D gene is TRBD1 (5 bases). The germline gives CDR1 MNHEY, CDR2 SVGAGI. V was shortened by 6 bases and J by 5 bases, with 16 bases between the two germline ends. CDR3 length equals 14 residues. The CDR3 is CASSLGGARYGYTF. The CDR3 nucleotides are TGTGCCAGCAGCCTCGGAGGGGCCAGGTATGGCTACACCTTC.

This chain's CDR3 is CASIYRDRHSPLHF. CDR3 nucleotides: TGTGCCAGCATTTACCGGGACAGACATTCACCCCTCCACTTT. This rearrangement joins TRBV28 to TRBJ1-6, with TRBD1 matching 7 bases. CDR1 is MDHEN and CDR2 is SYDVKM in the germline V gene. This CDR3 contains 14 residues. The V and J ends lost 7 bases and 8 bases, in that order; junction bases with no gene match: 8.

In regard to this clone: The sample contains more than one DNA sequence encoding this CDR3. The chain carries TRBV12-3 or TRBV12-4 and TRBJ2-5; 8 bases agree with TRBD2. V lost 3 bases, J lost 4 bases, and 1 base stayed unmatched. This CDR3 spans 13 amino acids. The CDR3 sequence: CASSLAGGETQYF. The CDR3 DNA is TGTGCCAGCAGTTTGGCGGGGGGAGAGACCCAGTACTTC.

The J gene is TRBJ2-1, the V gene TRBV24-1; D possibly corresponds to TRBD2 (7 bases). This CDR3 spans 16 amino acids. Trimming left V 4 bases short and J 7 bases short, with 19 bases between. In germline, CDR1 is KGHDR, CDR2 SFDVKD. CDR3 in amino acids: CATSDGAAGASNEQFF. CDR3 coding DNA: TGTGCCACCAGTGACGGAGCGGCGGGGGCCTCAAATGAGCAGTTCTTC.

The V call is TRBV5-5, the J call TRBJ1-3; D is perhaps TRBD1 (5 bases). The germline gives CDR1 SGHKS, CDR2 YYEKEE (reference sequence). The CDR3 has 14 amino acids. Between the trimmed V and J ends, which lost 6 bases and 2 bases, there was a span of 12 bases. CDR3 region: CASMWDFTGNTIYF. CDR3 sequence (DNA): TGTGCCAGCATGTGGGACTTCACTGGAAACACCATATATTTT.

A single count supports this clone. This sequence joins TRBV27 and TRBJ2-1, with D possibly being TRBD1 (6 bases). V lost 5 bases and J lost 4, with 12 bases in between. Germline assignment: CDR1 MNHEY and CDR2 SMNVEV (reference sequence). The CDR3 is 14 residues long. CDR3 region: CASSRSTGYNEQFF. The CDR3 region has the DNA TGTGCCAGCAGTCGGAGCACAGGGTACAATGAGCAGTTCTTC.

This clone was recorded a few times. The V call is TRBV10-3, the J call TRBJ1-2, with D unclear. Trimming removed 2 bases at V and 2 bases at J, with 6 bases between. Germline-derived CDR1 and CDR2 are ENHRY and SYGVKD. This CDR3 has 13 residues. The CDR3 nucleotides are TGTGCCATCAGTGAGACAGAGAACTATGGCTACACCTTC. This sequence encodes CAISETENYGYTF.

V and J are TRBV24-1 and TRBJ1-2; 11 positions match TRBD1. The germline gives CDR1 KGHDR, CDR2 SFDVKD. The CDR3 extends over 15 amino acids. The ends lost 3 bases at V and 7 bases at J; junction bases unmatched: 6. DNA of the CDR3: TGTGCCACCAGTGATATCGGACAGGGGGCTGGTGGCTACACCTTC. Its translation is CATSDIGQGAGGYTF.

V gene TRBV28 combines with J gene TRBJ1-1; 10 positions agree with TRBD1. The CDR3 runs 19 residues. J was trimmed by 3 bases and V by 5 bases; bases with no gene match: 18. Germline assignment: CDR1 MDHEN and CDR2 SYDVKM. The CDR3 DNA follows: TGTGCCAGCAGTCCGGAGCGGGACAGGGGTTTAGGTTTGGACACTGAAGCTTTCTTT. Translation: CASSPERDRGLGLDTEAFF.

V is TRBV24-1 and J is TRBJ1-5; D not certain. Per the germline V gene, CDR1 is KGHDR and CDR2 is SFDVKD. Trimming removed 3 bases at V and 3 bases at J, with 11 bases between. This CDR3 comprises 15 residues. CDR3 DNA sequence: TGTGCCACCAGTGATCCCGGGGAGGTCAATCAGCCCCAGCATTTT. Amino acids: CATSDPGEVNQPQHF.

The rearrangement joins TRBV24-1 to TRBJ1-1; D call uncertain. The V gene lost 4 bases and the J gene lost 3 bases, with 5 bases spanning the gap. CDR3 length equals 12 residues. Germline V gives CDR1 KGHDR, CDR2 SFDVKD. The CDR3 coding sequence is TGTGCCACCAGTGAGGCGGACACTGAAGCTTTCTTT. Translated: CATSEADTEAFF.

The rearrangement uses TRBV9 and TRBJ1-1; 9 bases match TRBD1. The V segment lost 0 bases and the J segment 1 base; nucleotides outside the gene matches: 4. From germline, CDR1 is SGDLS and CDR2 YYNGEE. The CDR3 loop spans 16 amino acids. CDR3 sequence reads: CASSVAQGARNTEAFF. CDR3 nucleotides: TGTGCCAGCAGCGTAGCACAGGGGGCTCGGAACACTGAAGCTTTCTTT.

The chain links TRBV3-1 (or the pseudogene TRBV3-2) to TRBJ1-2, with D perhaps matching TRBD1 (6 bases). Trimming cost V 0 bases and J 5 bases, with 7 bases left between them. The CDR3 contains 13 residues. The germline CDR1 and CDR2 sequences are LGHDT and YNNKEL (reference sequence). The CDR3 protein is CASSQEGAYGYTF. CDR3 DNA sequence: TGTGCCAGCAGCCAAGAGGGGGCGTATGGCTACACCTTC.

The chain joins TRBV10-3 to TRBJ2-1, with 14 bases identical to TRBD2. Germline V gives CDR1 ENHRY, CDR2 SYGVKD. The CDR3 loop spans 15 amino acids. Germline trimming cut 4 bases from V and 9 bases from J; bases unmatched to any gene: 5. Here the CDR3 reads CAISVGLAGESEQFF. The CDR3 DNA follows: TGTGCCATCAGTGTGGGACTAGCGGGAGAAAGTGAGCAGTTCTTC.

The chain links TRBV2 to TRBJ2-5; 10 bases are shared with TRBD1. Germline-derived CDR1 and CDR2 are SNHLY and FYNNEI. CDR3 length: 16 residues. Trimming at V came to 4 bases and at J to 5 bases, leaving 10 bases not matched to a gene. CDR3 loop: CASSVRQGARRETQYF. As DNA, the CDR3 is TGTGCCAGCAGTGTAAGACAGGGGGCGCGGAGGGAGACCCAGTACTTC.

The CDR3 loop is CASRRSLGDRRLSGANVLTF. For the CDR3, the DNA is TGTGCCAGCAGACGATCTTTAGGTGACAGACGCCTCTCTGGGGCCAACGTCCTGACTTTC. The chain couples TRBV7-8 to TRBJ2-6; D is perhaps TRBD1 (5 bases). The germline V gene encodes CDR1 SGHVS and CDR2 FQNEAQ. CDR3 size: 20 residues. Trimming removed 6 bases from V and 0 bases from J, with 24 bases in between.